Described below is a single T cell receptor (beta chain) sequence and its context. Its antigen is unidentified. This sample is drawn from a study of cytomegalovirus exposure and HLA in healthy donors. Points from the study as a whole: Reports credit the classifier with highly specific, highly sensitive diagnosis of cytomegalovirus status. Being productive about 90% or about 30% of the time was typical of most TCR beta V segments in an earlier analysis.

Use of 60 Vbeta and 13 Jbeta primers characterized the PCR. This table comes from immunoSEQ multiplex PCR, and its TCRdb copy is limited to in-frame clones, with some not included. Of roughly 290,000 clones detected, about 90% appear once; the ten largest clones hold approximately 2%. The V end was cut by 5 bases, the J end by 4 bases, with 17 bases between. Germline CDR1 and CDR2: SGHNT and YENEEA. CDR3 size: 16 residues. The sample comprised PBMCs. The clonotype was recovered from a young woman in good health and CMV-seronegative. V is TRBV11-3 and J is TRBJ2-2; D may be TRBD2 (6 bases). Here the CDR3 DNA reads TGTGCCAGCAGCCTACTGGGGGGTGAGACCACCGGGGAGCTGTTTTTT. Amino acid sequence: CASSLLGGETTGELFF.